Sequencing of this T cell receptor beta chain was carried out in a study of human T cells and chemical hapten exposure. Study summary: The patient population, which was mostly female, had alopecia areata, totalis or universalis.

The sample's time point: patch test 1, 2 weeks after DPC sensitization. Treatment indicated: therapeutic diphenylcyclopropenone sensitization with weekly scalp DPC. Unseparated into fractions, whole blood served as the source from which total RNA was extracted. Germline V gives CDR1 MGHRA, CDR2 YSYEKL. Trimming shortened V by 4 bases and J by 4 bases, and 11 bases separated the two germline ends. The CDR3 is made up of 13 amino acids. Via MiXCR, TCRdb re-called the RACE reads, giving one row per CDR3 protein. This table holds 39,000 or so distinct CDR3 sequences, 4% found once. V and J are TRBV4-1 and TRBJ2-7; D gene uncertain. The clonotype comes from a man in his fifties or sixties with alopecia areata. Some clones in this sample may be carry-over from other donors' samples. The sequencing here drew on whole blood, taken in connection with sensitization to the hapten diphenylcyclopropenone (DPC). The CDR3 sequence: CASSRKEEYEQYF. The CDR3 DNA follows: TGCGCCAGCAGCCGAAAGGAAGAGTACGAGCAGTACTTC.